This is a list of T cell receptor beta chains from one sample in a study of T cell responses to AZD1222 COVID-19 vaccine. Generated by immunoSEQ multiplex PCR, the TCRdb table keeps only in-frame clones and is missing some. The sample holds under 140,000 clones; roughly 85% are singletons and the top ten take about 3%. Source: peripheral blood, taken on day 0 of AZD1222 vaccination. These receptor sequences come from an adult in good health. Each CDR3 is given without its conserved first and last residue. Fields, in order: V gene, J gene, CDR3 protein.

v_gene: TRBV14
j_gene: TRBJ2-5
CDR3aa: ASSRGTLQETQY

v_gene: TRBV6-5
j_gene: TRBJ2-2
CDR3aa: ASSLQGVSNTGELF

v_gene: TRBV6-4
j_gene: TRBJ2-1
CDR3aa: ASSPGRGSYNEQF

v_gene: TRBV3-1/TRBV3-2
j_gene: TRBJ2-3
CDR3aa: ASSQANTDTQY

v_gene: TRBV12-5
j_gene: TRBJ2-2
CDR3aa: ASADGLAGNRGELF

v_gene: TRBV7-2
j_gene: TRBJ2-7
CDR3aa: ASSPTGGGTYEQY

v_gene: TRBV5-4
j_gene: TRBJ1-4
CDR3aa: ASSAGWGATNEKLF

v_gene: TRBV30
j_gene: TRBJ2-1
CDR3aa: AWSSPRERGGRNEQF

v_gene: TRBV5-1
j_gene: TRBJ1-1
CDR3aa: ASSLQGVVFTEAF

v_gene: TRBV4-3
j_gene: TRBJ1-5
CDR3aa: ASSPGRDQPQH

v_gene: TRBV28
j_gene: TRBJ2-5
CDR3aa: ASSLWSSGTSGNQETQY

v_gene: TRBV5-1
j_gene: TRBJ1-2
CDR3aa: ASSLVGADYGYT

v_gene: TRBV15
j_gene: TRBJ1-5
CDR3aa: ATSRVIGGQGLNQPQH

v_gene: TRBV7-9
j_gene: TRBJ2-7
CDR3aa: ASSLAGGSSYEQY

v_gene: TRBV28
j_gene: TRBJ1-5
CDR3aa: ASSPGTFLSNQPQH

v_gene: TRBV7-5
j_gene: TRBJ2-7
CDR3aa: ARKKAGGILYEQY

v_gene: TRBV6-5
j_gene: TRBJ2-5
CDR3aa: ASSSTGWQETQY

v_gene: TRBV7-8
j_gene: TRBJ2-2
CDR3aa: ASSLGRQGGRSAGELF

v_gene: TRBV4-2
j_gene: TRBJ2-2
CDR3aa: ASSQEVLGTYTGELF

v_gene: TRBV7-9
j_gene: TRBJ1-2
CDR3aa: ASMVTINYGYT

v_gene: TRBV5-5
j_gene: TRBJ2-7
CDR3aa: ASSFEYEISYEQY

v_gene: TRBV7-6
j_gene: TRBJ2-1
CDR3aa: ASSLRPSGDNEQF

v_gene: TRBV11-2
j_gene: TRBJ1-1
CDR3aa: ASSVAGTATEAF

v_gene: TRBV6-5
j_gene: TRBJ1-4
CDR3aa: ASNSGLNGKLF

v_gene: TRBV5-1
j_gene: TRBJ2-7
CDR3aa: ASSWGGLAEKGEQY

v_gene: TRBV7-2
j_gene: TRBJ1-2
CDR3aa: ASRGGGSYGYT

v_gene: TRBV9
j_gene: TRBJ2-3
CDR3aa: ASSGQGKFTDTQY

v_gene: TRBV9
j_gene: TRBJ1-5
CDR3aa: ASSVGGDGNQPQH

v_gene: TRBV10-3
j_gene: TRBJ2-2
CDR3aa: AISESGDTGELF

v_gene: TRBV28
j_gene: TRBJ2-7
CDR3aa: ASSSRDTSYEQY

v_gene: TRBV9
j_gene: TRBJ2-5
CDR3aa: ASSVPGSKGETQY

v_gene: TRBV2
j_gene: TRBJ2-3
CDR3aa: ASSPGQGAAIDTQY

v_gene: TRBV5-4
j_gene: TRBJ2-7
CDR3aa: ASSLVGDEQY

v_gene: TRBV7-3
j_gene: TRBJ2-5
CDR3aa: ASSLTGPGETQY

v_gene: TRBV7-2
j_gene: TRBJ1-5
CDR3aa: ASSSRTVSSNQPQH

v_gene: TRBV6-5
j_gene: TRBJ1-1
CDR3aa: ASRGVGGIWGEAF

v_gene: TRBV5-6
j_gene: TRBJ2-7
CDR3aa: ASSTEAGGYEQY

v_gene: TRBV11-2
j_gene: TRBJ2-7
CDR3aa: ASRVSYEQY

v_gene: TRBV5-4
j_gene: TRBJ1-2
CDR3aa: ASSWMGGLNYGYT

v_gene: TRBV19
j_gene: TRBJ1-1
CDR3aa: ASSSIQMGTEAF

v_gene: TRBV7-9
j_gene: TRBJ1-2
CDR3aa: ASSLDAGTGFYGYT

v_gene: TRBV28
j_gene: TRBJ1-1
CDR3aa: ASSLPDRPNTEAF

v_gene: TRBV29-1
j_gene: TRBJ1-2
CDR3aa: SVEVGGRTMET

v_gene: TRBV29-1
j_gene: TRBJ1-2
CDR3aa: SVENSLGYT

v_gene: TRBV19
j_gene: TRBJ2-2
CDR3aa: ASRPNTGELF

v_gene: TRBV27
j_gene: TRBJ2-4
CDR3aa: ASRATSRNIQY

v_gene: TRBV7-3
j_gene: TRBJ2-2
CDR3aa: ASSLEGLAGGELF

v_gene: TRBV2
j_gene: TRBJ1-4
CDR3aa: ASNGDSRREKLF

v_gene: TRBV19
j_gene: TRBJ1-1
CDR3aa: ASSIPGAITEAF

v_gene: TRBV9
j_gene: TRBJ1-2
CDR3aa: ASSSTGLANYGYT

v_gene: TRBV15
j_gene: TRBJ2-5
CDR3aa: ATSSGFTETQY

v_gene: TRBV7-3
j_gene: TRBJ2-1
CDR3aa: ASSLGTSGSYEQF

v_gene: TRBV11-2
j_gene: TRBJ2-3
CDR3aa: ASSLTGTSAPDTQY

v_gene: TRBV11-3
j_gene: TRBJ2-1
CDR3aa: ASAEAGWSNEQF

v_gene: TRBV9
j_gene: TRBJ2-1
CDR3aa: ASSQEGNEQF

v_gene: TRBV27
j_gene: TRBJ2-7
CDR3aa: ASSNTGTGFSYEQY

v_gene: TRBV9
j_gene: TRBJ2-3
CDR3aa: ASSVTGVADTQY

v_gene: TRBV19
j_gene: TRBJ1-2
CDR3aa: ASSRQINYGYT

v_gene: TRBV19
j_gene: TRBJ1-1
CDR3aa: ASGRQGVEAF

v_gene: TRBV7-9
j_gene: TRBJ2-1
CDR3aa: ASSAPSGSTYNEQF